This T cell receptor beta chain was sequenced during a study of CD8+ T cells in alopecia areata. Background on the study: At a dose of 5 to 10 mg twice daily, oral tofacitinib was given to treated patients. Tofacitinib ran 6 to 18 months, followed by 6 months off drug.

Once RNA had been extracted, it was reverse transcribed into cDNA to act as the sequencing template. Produced via immunoSEQ multiplex PCR; TCRdb's table is partial and in-frame only. The sample yields 9,500 to 15,000 clones, around three fifths seen once. Trimming removed 4 bases from V and 1 base from J, with 17 bases in between. Per the germline V gene, CDR1 is LGHNA and CDR2 is YSLEER. The CDR3 covers 18 residues. The investigators collected lesional scalp punch biopsies and peripheral blood from alopecia areata patients. The rearrangement joins TRBV4-3 to TRBJ2-6; TRBD1 is a possible D gene (7 bases). The sequence was obtained from a human donor with alopecia areata. Sample: skin. The CDR3 sequence: CASSLDQGGVSGANVLTF. The CDR3 DNA sequence: TGCGCCAGCAGCCTAGATCAGGGGGGTGTATCTGGGGCCAACGTCCTGACTTTC.